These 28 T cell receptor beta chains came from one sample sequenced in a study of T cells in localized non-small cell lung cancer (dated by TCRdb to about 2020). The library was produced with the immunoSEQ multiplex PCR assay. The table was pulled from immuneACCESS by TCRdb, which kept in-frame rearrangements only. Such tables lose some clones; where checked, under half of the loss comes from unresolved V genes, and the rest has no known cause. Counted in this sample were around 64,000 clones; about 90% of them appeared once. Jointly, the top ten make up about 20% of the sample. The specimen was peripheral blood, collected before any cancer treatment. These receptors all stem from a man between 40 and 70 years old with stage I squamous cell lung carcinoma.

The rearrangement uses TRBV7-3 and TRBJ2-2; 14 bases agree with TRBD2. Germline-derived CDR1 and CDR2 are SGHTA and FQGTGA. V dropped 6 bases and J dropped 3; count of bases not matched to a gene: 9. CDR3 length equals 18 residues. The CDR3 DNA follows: TGTGCCAGCAGTTCCCCGGGACTAGCGGGAGTAGACACCGGGGAGCTGTTTTTT. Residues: CASSSPGLAGVDTGELFF.

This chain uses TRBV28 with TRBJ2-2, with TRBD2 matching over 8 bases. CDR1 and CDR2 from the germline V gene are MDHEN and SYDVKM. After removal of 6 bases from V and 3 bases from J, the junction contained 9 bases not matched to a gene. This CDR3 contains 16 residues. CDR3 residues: CASREATSVYTGELFF. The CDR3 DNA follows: TGTGCCAGCAGAGAGGCGACTAGCGTATACACCGGGGAGCTGTTTTTT.

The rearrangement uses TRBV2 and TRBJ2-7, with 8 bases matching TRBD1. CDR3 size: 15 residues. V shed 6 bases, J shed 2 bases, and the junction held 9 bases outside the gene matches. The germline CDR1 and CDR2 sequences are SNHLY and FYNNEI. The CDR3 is CASRDLGQAAYEQYF. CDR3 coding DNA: TGTGCCAGCAGGGACTTGGGACAGGCTGCCTACGAGCAGTACTTC.

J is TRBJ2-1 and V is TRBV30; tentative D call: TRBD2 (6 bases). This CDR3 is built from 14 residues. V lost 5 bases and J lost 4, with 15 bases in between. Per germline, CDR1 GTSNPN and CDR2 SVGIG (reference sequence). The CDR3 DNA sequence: TGTGCCTGGTTCAGGAGGGAGGAGTACAATGAGCAGTTCTTC. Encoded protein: CAWFRREEYNEQFF.

CDR3 bases: TGTGCCAGCAGAATCTCAGGAGGAGATACGCAGTATTTT. Translation gives CASRISGGDTQYF. The gene calls are TRBV27 and TRBJ2-3, with D perhaps matching TRBD2 (5 bases). CDR3 length: 13 residues. The germline V gene has CDR1 MNHEY and CDR2 SMNVEV (reference sequence). Trimming cost V 6 bases and J 5 bases, with 12 bases left between them.

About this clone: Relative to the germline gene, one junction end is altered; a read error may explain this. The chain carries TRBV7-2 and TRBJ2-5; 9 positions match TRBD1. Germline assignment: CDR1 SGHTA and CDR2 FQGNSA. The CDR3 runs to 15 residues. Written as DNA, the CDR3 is TGTGCCAGCAGCCTAGCCGGGACAGGGCGAGAGACCCAGTACTTC. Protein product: CASSLAGTGRETQYF.

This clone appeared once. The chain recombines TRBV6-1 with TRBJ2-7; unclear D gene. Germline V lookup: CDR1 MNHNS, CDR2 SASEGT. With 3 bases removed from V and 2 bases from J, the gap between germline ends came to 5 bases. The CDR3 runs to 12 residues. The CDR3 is CASSDRTYEQYF. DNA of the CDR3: TGTGCCAGCAGTGACAGGACCTACGAGCAGTACTTC.

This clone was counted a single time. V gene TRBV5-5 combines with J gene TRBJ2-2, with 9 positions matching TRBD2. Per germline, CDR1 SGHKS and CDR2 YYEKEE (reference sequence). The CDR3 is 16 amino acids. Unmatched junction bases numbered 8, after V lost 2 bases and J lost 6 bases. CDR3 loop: CASSFQVAGVPGELFF. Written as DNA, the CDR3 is TGTGCCAGCAGCTTCCAAGTAGCGGGAGTGCCCGGGGAGCTGTTTTTT.

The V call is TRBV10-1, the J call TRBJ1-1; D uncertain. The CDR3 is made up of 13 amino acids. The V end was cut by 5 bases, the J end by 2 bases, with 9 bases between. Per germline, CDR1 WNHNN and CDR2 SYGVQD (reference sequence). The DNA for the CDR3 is TGCGCCAGCAGTAGGTCCGGCAACACTGAAGCTTTCTTT. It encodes CASSRSGNTEAFF.

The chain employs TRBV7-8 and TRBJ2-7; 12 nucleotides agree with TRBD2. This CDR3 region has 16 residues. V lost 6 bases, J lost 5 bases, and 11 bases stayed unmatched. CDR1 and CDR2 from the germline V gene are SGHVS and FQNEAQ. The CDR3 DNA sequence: TGTGCCAGCAGTCCCCTAGCGGGAGGGCCCTGGAACGAGCAGTACTTC. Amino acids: CASSPLAGGPWNEQYF.

The CDR3 protein is CASSPWGGQTLGHEQYF. The CDR3 bases are TGTGCCAGCTCACCGTGGGGGGGACAGACCTTGGGGCACGAGCAGTACTTC. The rearrangement links TRBV18 to TRBJ2-7, with D perhaps being TRBD1 or TRBD2 (7 bases each). Germline V gene data show CDR1 as KGHSH and CDR2 as LQKENI. Deletions cut 3 bases from V and 5 bases from J, with 23 bases between. This CDR3 spans 17 amino acids.

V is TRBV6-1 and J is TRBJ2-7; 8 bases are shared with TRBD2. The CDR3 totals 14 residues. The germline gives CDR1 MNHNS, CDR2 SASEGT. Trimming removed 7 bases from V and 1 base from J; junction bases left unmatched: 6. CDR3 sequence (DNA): TGTGCCAGCACTATACGGGGGGGATCCTACGAGCAGTACTTC. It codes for CASTIRGGSYEQYF.

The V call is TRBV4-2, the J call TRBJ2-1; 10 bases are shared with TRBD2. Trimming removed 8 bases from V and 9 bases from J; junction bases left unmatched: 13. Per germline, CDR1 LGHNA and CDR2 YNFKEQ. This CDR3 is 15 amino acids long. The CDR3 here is CASGKREGPGGEQFF. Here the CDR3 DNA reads TGTGCCAGCGGGAAGCGGGAGGGTCCAGGGGGTGAGCAGTTCTTC.

In DNA, the CDR3 is TGTGCCAGTAGTCCTAACGACAGGGCCGGAAACACTGAAGCTTTCTTT. This gives the protein CASSPNDRAGNTEAFF. The gene calls are TRBV19 and TRBJ1-1; TRBD1 matches 7 bases. The CDR3 totals 16 residues. J lost 2 bases, V lost 5 bases, and 11 bases had no gene match. CDR1 is LNHDA and CDR2 is SQIVND in the germline V gene (reference sequence).

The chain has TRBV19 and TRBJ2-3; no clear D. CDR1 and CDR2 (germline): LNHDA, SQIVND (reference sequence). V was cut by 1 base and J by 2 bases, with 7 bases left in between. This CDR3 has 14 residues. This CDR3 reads CASSIGGSTDTQYF. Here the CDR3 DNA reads TGTGCCAGTAGTATAGGCGGTTCCACAGATACGCAGTATTTT.

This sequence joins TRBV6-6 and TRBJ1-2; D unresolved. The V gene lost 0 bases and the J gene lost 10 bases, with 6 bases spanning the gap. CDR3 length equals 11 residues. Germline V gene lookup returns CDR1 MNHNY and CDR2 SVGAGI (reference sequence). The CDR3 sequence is CASSYSNDYTF. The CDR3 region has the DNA TGTGCCAGCAGTTACTCGAATGACTACACCTTC.

CDR3 sequence: CASSQELRLAGVGTQYF. DNA of the CDR3: TGTGCCAGCAGCCAAGAATTGCGTCTAGCGGGAGTTGGCACGCAGTATTTT. The J gene is TRBJ2-3, the V gene TRBV4-2; 10 bases agree with TRBD2. CDR1 and CDR2 (germline): LGHNA, YNFKEQ. The junction had 12 bases not matched to a gene; V was cut back by 0 bases and J by 9 bases. This CDR3 is 17 amino acids long.

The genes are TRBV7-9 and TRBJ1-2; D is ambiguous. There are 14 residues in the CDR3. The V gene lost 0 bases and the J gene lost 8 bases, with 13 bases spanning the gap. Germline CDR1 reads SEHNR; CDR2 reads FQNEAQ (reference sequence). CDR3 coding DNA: TGTGCCAGCAGCTTAGCGACTGAAGGATACGGCTACACCTTC. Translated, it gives CASSLATEGYGYTF.

The CDR3: CASSLEQGRGQETQYF. As DNA, the CDR3 is TGCGCCAGCAGCCTGGAACAGGGGAGGGGCCAAGAGACCCAGTACTTC. The chain couples TRBV5-1 to TRBJ2-5; D may be TRBD1 or TRBD2 (7 bases each). This CDR3 has 16 residues. The V gene's germline CDR1 is SGHRS and CDR2 YFSETQ. Trimming stripped 4 bases from V and 1 base from J, with 17 bases between.

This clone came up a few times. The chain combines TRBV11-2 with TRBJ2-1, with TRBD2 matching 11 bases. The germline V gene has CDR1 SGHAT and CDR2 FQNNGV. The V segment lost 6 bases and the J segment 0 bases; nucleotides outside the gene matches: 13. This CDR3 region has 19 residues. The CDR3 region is CASSPRGLAGGPSYNEQFF. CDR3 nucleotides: TGTGCCAGCAGTCCTAGGGGGCTAGCGGGAGGCCCCTCCTACAATGAGCAGTTCTTC.

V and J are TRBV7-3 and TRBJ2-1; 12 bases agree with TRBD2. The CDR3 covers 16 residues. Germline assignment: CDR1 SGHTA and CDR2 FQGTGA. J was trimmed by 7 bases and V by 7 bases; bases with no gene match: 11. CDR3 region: CASTPRRLAGVNEQFF. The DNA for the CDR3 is TGTGCCAGCACCCCCCGTAGACTAGCGGGAGTAAATGAGCAGTTCTTC.

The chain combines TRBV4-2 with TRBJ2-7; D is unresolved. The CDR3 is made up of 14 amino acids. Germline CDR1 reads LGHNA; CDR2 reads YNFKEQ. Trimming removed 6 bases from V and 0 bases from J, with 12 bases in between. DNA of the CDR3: TGTGCCAGCAGTATGATGCATACCTCCTACGAGCAGTACTTC. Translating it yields CASSMMHTSYEQYF.

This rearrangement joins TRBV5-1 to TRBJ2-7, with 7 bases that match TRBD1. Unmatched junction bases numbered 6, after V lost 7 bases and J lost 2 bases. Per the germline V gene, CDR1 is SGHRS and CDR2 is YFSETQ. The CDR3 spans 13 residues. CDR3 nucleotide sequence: TGCGCCAGCGGAAGGACAGGCCCCTACGAGCAGTACTTC. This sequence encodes CASGRTGPYEQYF.

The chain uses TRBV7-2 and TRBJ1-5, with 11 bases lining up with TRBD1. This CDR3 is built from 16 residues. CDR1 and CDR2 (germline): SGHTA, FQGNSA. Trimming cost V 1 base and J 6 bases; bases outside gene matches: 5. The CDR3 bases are TGTGCCAGCAGCTTAGGAGGACAGGGGGCTAGTCAGCCCCAGCATTTT. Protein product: CASSLGGQGASQPQHF.

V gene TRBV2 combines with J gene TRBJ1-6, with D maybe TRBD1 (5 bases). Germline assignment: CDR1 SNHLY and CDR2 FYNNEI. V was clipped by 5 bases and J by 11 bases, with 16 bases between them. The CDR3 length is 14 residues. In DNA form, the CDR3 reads TGTGCCAGCAGTCGCGGGACCGGGTTTCCACCCCTCCACTTT. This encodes CASSRGTGFPPLHF.

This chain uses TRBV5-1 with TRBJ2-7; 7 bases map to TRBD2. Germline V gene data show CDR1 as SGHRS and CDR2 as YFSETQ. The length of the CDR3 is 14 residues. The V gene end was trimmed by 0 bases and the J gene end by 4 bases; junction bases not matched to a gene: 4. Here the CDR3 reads CASSLEAGKYEQYF. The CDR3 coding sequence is TGCGCCAGCAGCTTGGAAGCGGGAAAGTACGAGCAGTACTTC.

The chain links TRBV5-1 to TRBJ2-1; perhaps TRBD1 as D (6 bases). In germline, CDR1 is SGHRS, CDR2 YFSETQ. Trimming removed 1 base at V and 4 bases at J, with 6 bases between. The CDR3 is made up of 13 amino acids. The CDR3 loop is CASSLTGYNEQFF. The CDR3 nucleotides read TGCGCCAGCAGCTTGACAGGGTACAATGAGCAGTTCTTC.

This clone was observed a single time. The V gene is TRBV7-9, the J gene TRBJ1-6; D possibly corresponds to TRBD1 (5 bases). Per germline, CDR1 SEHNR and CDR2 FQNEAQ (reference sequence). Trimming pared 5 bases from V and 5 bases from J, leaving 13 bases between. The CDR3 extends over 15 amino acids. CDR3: CASSPPGRHNSPLHF. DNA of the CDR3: TGTGCCAGCAGCCCTCCGGGACGGCATAATTCACCCCTCCACTTT.